This record concerns one T cell receptor (beta chain) sequence. What it recognizes is unknown. The entry originates in a study of blood T cells in healthy people across ages. For the second PCR, which ran for about 7 to 11 cycles, a sample-barcoded 5' primer and a J-beta primer mix were used. A single record per CDR3 protein comes from TCRdb applying MiXCR to the 5' RACE reads. Among 780,000 or so distinct CDR3 sequences listed, approximately 53% were seen once. V was trimmed by 3 bases and J by 0 bases, leaving 5 bases between them. The CDR3 totals 12 residues. In germline, CDR1 is DFQATT, CDR2 SNEGSKA (reference sequence). Study-wide results and limits: Among long-lived donors, naive CD4+ cells were more numerous and diversity higher than in aged donors.

The TCR sequence derives from a man between 35 and 55 years old in good health. The chain combines TRBV20-1 with TRBJ1-2; D ambiguous. Sequencing input: blood. The CDR3 DNA sequence: TGCAGTGCTAGCAGGACTAACTATGGCTACACCTTC. Translating gives CSASRTNYGYTF.